A selection of T cell receptor beta chains follows, all from one sample in a study of T cell responses to AZD1222 COVID-19 vaccine. Clones were read by immunoSEQ multiplex PCR, and TCRdb kept only the in-frame ones, dropping some. The table lists some 96,000 clones, around 85% of them singletons. The sequenced sample was peripheral blood, obtained 28 days after the second AZD1222 dose. Every receptor here comes from an adult who received the AZD1222 COVID-19 vaccine. CDR3s include the opening cysteine and the closing phenylalanine or tryptophan. D genes are given only for firm matches. Size values are once, few and many counts, or a class for expanded clones, and some rows have none.

TRBV5-1	NA	NA	TRBJ1-1	TGCGCCAGCAGCTTGGGGGTTGGGGAGAACACTGAAGCTTTCTTT	CASSLGVGENTEAFF
TRBV25-1	NA	NA	TRBJ1-1	TGTGCCAGCAGTGAATACGGGGGGACTCGTGAAGCTTTCTTT	CASSEYGGTREAFF
TRBV5-4	TRBD2	NA	TRBJ2-7	TGTGCCAGCAGCCCGGGGACTAGCGGGAGGGCCTATAGAGAGCAGTACTTC	CASSPGTSGRAYREQYF
TRBV6-5	TRBD1	NA	TRBJ1-1	TGTGCCAGCAACTCCCGGGACAGGGGGCTGAGTGAAGCTTTCTTT	CASNSRDRGLSEAFF
TRBV19	NA	NA	TRBJ1-2	TGTGCCAGTAGTACTCGGACGGGGCATAACTATGGCTACACCTTC	CASSTRTGHNYGYTF
TRBV5-1	TRBD1	NA	TRBJ2-5	TGCGCCAGCAGCTTTACAGGGGCGTGGGGTCAAGAGACCCAGTACTTC	CASSFTGAWGQETQYF
TRBV11-2	NA	once	TRBJ2-1	TGTGCCAGCAGCTTTCGGAATGAGCAGTTCTTC	CASSFRNEQFF
TRBV5-1	NA	once	TRBJ2-1	TGCGCCAGCAGCTATCCGGGGTCCTACAATGAGCAGTTCTTC	CASSYPGSYNEQFF
TRBV7-9	TRBD1	NA	TRBJ2-3	TGTGCCAGCAGCTTAGGGGCTAGGACAGGGACCACAGATACGCAGTATTTT	CASSLGARTGTTDTQYF
TRBV11-2	TRBD2	once	TRBJ2-5	TGTGCCAGCAGCTCTCCAGGCGGGAGTGGAGAGACCCAGTACTTC	CASSSPGGSGETQYF